The sequence of this T cell receptor beta chain was determined in a study of neurological immune-mediated disorders. Libraries used 2 million unsorted PBMCs kept frozen in RNAlater. Study results and caveats: Healthy controls had more TCR clonal expansion than multiple sclerosis, which showed the least, whereas HTLV-1-associated myelopathy showed the most.

CDR1 and CDR2 (germline): MNHNS, SASEGT. V lost 7 bases and J 0 bases, leaving 10 bases between the germline ends. The CDR3 covers 14 residues. This clonotype showed up many times. Its cognate antigen is unknown. One entry per CDR3 protein, called by TCRdb with MiXCR from the 5' RACE reads. The sample includes 40,000 to 55,000 distinct CDR3 sequences, under 13% of them seen just once. Source material: PBMCs. The TCR originated in a woman aged 40-49 years with HTLV-1-associated myelopathy (HAM/TSP). This rearrangement joins TRBV6-1 to TRBJ2-1; D is unresolved. Written as DNA, the CDR3 is TGTGCCAGCACCCCGGTTGGCTCCTACAATGAGCAGTTCTTC. Protein: CASTPVGSYNEQFF.